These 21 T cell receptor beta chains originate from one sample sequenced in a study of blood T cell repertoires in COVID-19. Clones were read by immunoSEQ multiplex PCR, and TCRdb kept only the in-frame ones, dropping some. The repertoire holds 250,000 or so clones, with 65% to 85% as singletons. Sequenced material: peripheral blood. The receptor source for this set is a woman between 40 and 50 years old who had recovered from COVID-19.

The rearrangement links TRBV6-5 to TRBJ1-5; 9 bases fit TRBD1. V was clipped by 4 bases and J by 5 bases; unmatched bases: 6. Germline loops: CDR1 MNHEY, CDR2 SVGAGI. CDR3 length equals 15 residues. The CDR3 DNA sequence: TGTGCCAGCAGTTTGGGACAGGGAGGGTATCAGCCCCAGCATTTT. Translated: CASSLGQGGYQPQHF.

The CDR3, as DNA: TGTGCCAGCAGTTCACTACTACAGACTAGCGGCTTGCAGTATTTT. Residues: CASSSLLQTSGLQYF. The chain links TRBV27 to TRBJ2-3, with 9 bases identical to TRBD2. With 4 bases clipped from V and 11 bases from J, the junction kept 13 bases outside the gene matches. Germline lookup yields CDR1 MNHEY and CDR2 SMNVEV (reference sequence). This CDR3 contains 15 residues.

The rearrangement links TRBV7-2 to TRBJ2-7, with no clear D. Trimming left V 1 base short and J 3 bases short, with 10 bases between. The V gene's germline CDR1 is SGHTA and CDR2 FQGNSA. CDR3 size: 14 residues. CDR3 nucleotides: TGTGCCAGCAGCTTAGAAGGAGCCCACTACGAGCAGTACTTC. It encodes CASSLEGAHYEQYF.

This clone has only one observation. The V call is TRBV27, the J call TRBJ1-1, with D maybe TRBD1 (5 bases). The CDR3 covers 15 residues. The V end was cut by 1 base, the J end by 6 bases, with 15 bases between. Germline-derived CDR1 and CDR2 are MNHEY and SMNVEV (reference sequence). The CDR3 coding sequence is TGTGCCAGCAGTTTATTTGGGCAGGGTTTCGCTGAAGCTTTCTTT. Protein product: CASSLFGQGFAEAFF.

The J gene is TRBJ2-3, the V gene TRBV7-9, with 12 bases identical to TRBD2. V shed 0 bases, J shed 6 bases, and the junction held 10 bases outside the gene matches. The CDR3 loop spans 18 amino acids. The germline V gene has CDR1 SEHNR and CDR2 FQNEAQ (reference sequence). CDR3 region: CASSLALAGGQVSDTQYF. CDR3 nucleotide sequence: TGTGCCAGCAGCTTAGCCCTAGCGGGGGGGCAGGTCTCCGATACGCAGTATTTT.

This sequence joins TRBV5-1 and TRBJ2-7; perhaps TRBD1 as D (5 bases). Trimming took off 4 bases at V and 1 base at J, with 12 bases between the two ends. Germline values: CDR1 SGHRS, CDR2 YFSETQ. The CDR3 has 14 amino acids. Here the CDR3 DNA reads TGCGCCAGCAGCCCCGGACATCAATCCTACGAGCAGTACTTC. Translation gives CASSPGHQSYEQYF.

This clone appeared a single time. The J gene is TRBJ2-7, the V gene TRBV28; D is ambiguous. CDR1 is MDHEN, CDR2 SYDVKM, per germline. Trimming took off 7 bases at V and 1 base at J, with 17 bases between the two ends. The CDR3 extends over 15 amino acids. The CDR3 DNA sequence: TGTGCCAGCACTCCCTCAGGTAGTAAATCCTACGAGCAGTACTTC. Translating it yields CASTPSGSKSYEQYF.

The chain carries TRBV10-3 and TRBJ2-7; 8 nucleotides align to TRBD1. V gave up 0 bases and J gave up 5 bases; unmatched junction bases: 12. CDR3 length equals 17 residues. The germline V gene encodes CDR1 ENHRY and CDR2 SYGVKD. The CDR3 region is CAISESRTGRLFHEQYF. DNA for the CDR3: TGTGCCATCAGTGAGTCGAGGACAGGGAGACTTTTCCACGAGCAGTACTTC.

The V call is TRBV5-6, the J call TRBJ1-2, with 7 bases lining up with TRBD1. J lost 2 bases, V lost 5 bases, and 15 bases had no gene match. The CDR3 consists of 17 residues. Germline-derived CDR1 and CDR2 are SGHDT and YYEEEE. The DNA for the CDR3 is TGTGCCAGCAGTTCGGACAGGCGGGGAATCCGAAACTATGGCTACACCTTC. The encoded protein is CASSSDRRGIRNYGYTF.

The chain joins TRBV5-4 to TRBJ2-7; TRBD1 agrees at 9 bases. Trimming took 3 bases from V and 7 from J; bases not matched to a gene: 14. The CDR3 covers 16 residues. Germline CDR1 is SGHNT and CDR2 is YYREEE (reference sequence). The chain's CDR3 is CASSSGRDRALGEQYF. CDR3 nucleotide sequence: TGTGCCAGCAGCTCAGGCCGGGACAGGGCATTAGGGGAGCAGTACTTC.

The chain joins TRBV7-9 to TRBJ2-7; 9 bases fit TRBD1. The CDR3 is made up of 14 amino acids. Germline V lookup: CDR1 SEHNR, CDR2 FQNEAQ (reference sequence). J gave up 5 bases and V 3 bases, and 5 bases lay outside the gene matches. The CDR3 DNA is TGTGCCAGCAGCTTCGGGACAGGGTTTAACGAGCAGTACTTC. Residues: CASSFGTGFNEQYF.

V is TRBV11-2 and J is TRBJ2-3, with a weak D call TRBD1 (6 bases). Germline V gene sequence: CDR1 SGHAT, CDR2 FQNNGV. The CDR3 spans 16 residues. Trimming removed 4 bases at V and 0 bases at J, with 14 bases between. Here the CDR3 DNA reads TGTGCCAGCAGCTCGATTGACAGGCTTAGCACAGATACGCAGTATTTT. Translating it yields CASSSIDRLSTDTQYF.

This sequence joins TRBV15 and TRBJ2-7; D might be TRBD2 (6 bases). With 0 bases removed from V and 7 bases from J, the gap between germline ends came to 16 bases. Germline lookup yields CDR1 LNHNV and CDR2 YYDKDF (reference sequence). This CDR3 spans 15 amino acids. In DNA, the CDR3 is TGTGCCACCAGCAGAGATCGTAGATCCGGGGGTGAGCAGTACTTC. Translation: CATSRDRRSGGEQYF. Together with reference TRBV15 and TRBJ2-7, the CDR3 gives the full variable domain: DAMVIQNPRYQVTQFGKPVTLSCSQTLNHNVMYWYQQKSSQAPKLLFHYYDKDFNNEADTPDNFQSRRPNTSFCFLDIRSPGLGDTAMYLCATSRDRRSGGEQYFGPGTRLTVT.

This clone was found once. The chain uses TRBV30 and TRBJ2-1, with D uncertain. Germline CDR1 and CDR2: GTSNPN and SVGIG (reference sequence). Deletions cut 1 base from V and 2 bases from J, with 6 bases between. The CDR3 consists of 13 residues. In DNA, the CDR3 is TGTGCCTGGAGTGGTCAGGCCTACAATGAGCAGTTCTTC. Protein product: CAWSGQAYNEQFF. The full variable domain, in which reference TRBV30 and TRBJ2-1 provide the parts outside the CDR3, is SQTIHQWPATLVQPVGSPLSLECTVEGTSNPNLYWYRQAAGRGLQLLFYSVGIGQISSEVPQNLSASRPQDRQFILSSKKLLLSDSGFYLCAWSGQAYNEQFFGPGTRLTVL.

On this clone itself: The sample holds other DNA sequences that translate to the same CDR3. CDR3 sequence (DNA): TGTGCCAGCAGTTTGGCAGGTTATGGCTACACCTTC. Amino acid sequence: CASSLAGYGYTF. The chain joins TRBV28 to TRBJ1-2, with D hard to call. V shed 3 bases and J shed 5 bases, with 7 bases lying between them. The germline V gene encodes CDR1 MDHEN and CDR2 SYDVKM. This CDR3 spans 12 amino acids.

CDR3 sequence (DNA): TGTGCCAGTAGTCACGACGCCGGGACACTGAACACTGAAGCTTTCTTT. This gives the protein CASSHDAGTLNTEAFF. The chain couples TRBV19 to TRBJ1-1; a weak D match, TRBD1 (6 bases). The length of the CDR3 is 16 residues. The germline V gene encodes CDR1 LNHDA and CDR2 SQIVND (reference sequence). V lost 5 bases, J lost 0 bases, and 16 bases lay in between.

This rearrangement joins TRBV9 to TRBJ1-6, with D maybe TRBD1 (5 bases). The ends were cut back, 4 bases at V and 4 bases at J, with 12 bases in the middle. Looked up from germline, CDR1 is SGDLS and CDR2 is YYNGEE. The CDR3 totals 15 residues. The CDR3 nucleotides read TGTGCCAGCAGCCCCTTAGACAGATATAATTCACCCCTCCACTTT. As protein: CASSPLDRYNSPLHF.

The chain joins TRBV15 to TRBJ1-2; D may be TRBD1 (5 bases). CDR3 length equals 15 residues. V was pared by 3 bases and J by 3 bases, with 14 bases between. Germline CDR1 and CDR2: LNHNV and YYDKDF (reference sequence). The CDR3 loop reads CATSRDGGAYYGYTF. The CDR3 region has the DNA TGTGCCACCAGCAGGGACGGAGGGGCGTACTATGGCTACACCTTC.

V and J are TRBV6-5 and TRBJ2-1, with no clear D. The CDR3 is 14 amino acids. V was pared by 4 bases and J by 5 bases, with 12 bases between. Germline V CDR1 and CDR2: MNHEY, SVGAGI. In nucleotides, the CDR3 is TGTGCCAGCAGTTTCCGAAGCACCCACAATGAGCAGTTCTTC. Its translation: CASSFRSTHNEQFF.

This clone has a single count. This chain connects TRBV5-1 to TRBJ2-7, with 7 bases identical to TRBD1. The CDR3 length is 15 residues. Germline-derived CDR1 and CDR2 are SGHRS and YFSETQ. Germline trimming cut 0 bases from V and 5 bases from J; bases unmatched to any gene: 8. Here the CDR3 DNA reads TGCGCCAGCAGCTTGGGAGACAGGGAACGGGACGAGCAGTACTTC. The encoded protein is CASSLGDRERDEQYF.

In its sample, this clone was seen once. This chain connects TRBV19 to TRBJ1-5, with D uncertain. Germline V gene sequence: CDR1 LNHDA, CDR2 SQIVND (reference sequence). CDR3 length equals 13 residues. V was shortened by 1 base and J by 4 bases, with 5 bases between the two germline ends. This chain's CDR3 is CASSIVRNQPQHF. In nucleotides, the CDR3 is TGTGCCAGTAGTATAGTGAGGAATCAGCCCCAGCATTTT.